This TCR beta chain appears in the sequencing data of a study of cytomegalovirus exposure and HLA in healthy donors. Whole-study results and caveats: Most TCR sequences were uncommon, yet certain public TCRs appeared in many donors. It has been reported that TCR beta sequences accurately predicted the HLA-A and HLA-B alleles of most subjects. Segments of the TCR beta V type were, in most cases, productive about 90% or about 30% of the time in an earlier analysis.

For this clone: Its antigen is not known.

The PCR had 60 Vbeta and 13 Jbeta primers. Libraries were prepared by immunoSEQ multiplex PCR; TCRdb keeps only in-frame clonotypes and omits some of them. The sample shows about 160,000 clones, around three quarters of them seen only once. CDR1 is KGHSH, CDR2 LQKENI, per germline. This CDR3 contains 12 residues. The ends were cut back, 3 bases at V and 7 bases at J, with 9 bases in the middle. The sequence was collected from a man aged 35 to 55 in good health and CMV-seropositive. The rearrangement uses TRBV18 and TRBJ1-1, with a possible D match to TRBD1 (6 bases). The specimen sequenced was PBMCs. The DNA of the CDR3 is TGTGCCAGCTCACCTATACAGGGTGAAGCTTTCTTT. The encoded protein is CASSPIQGEAFF.